This paragraph reports one T cell receptor (beta chain). What it binds is unknown. Assay: immunoSEQ multiplex PCR; the TCRdb copy retains only in-frame clones and omits some. The profile shows under 500,000 clones, 92% of them singletons. This entry is derived from a study of Ad26.COV2.S vaccination and SARS-CoV-2 variants. Described treatment: about 20 received Ad26.COV2.S at low or high dose, single or two shots; roughly 5 received placebo; per-sample allocation not given. Day 63 after the first vaccine or placebo injection was the time point for sampling. Study findings and constraints: Vaccine recipients surpassed placebo recipients in spike-specific TCR breadth.

Germline V gene lookup returns CDR1 SGHRS and CDR2 YFSETQ. The ends were cut back, 3 bases at V and 0 bases at J, with 9 bases in the middle. CDR3 size: 14 residues. This chain connects TRBV5-1 to TRBJ1-1; the D is unclear. The sequenced sample was peripheral blood, obtained in a trial of Ad26.COV2.S vaccine versus placebo. The source of this sequence is a person aged 18-65 years who received the Ad26.COV2.S COVID-19 vaccine or a placebo. CDR3 protein: CASSSDIMNTEAFF. DNA for the CDR3: TGCGCCAGCAGCTCGGATATTATGAACACTGAAGCTTTCTTT.